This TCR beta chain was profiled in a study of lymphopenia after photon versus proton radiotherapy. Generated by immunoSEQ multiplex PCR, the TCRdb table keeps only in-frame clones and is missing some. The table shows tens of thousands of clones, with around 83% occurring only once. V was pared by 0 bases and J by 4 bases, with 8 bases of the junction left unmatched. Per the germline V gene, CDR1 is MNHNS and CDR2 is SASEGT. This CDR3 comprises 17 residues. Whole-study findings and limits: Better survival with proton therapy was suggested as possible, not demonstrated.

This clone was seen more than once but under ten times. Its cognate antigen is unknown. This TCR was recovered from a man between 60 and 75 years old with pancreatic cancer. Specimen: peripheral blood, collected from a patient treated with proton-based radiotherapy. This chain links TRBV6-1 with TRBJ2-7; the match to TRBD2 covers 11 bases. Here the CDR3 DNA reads TGTGCCAGCAGTGAAGCCTGGACTAGCGGGTATGGTTACGAGCAGTACTTC. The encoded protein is CASSEAWTSGYGYEQYF.